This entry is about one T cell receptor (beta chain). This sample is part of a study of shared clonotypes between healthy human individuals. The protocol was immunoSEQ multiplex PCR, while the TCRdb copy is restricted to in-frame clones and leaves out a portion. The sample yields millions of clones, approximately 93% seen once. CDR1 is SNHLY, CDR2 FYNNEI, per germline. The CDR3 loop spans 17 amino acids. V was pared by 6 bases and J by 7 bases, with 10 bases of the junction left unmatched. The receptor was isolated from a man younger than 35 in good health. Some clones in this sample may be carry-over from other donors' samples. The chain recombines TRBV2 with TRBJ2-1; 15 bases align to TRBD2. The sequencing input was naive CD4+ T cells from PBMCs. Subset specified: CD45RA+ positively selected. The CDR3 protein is CASSGLAGGRLNNEQFF. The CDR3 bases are TGTGCCAGCAGCGGACTAGCGGGAGGGCGGTTGAATAATGAGCAGTTCTTC.